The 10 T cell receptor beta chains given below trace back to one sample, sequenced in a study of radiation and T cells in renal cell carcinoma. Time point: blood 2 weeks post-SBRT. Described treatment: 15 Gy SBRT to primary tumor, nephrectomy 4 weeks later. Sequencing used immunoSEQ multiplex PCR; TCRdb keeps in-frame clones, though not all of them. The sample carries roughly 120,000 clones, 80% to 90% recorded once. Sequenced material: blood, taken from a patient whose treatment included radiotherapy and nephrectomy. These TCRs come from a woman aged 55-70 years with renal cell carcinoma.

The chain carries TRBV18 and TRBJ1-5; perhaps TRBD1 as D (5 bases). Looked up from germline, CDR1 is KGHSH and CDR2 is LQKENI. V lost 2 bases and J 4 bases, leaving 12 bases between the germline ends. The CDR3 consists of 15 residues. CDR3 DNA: TGTGCCAGCTCACCATCCCGACAGCAAAATCAGCCCCAGCATTTT. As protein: CASSPSRQQNQPQHF.

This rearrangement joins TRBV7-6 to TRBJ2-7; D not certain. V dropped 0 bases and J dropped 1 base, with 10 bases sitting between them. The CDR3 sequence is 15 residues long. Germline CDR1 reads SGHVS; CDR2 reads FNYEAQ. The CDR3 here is CASSLAPGISYEQYF. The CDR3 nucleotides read TGTGCCAGCAGCTTAGCCCCGGGTATATCCTACGAGCAGTACTTC.

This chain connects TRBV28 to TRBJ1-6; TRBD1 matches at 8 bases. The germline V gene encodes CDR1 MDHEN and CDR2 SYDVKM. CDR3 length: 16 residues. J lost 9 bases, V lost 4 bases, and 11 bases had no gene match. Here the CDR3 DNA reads TGTGCCAGCAGTTCACCTGAGGGCAGGGGGCGTTCACCCCTCCACTTT. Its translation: CASSSPEGRGRSPLHF.

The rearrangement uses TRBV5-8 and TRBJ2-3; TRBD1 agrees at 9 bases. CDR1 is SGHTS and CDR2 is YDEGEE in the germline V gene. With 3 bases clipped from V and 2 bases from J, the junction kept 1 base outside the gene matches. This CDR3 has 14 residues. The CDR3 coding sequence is TGTGCCAGCAGCTGGACAGGGGACACAGATACGCAGTATTTT. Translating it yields CASSWTGDTDTQYF.

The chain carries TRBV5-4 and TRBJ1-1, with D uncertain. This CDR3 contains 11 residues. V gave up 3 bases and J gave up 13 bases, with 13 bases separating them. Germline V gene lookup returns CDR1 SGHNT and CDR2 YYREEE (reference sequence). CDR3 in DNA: TGTGCCAGCAGCTATCTAGGGCACCTTTTCTTT. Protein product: CASSYLGHLFF.

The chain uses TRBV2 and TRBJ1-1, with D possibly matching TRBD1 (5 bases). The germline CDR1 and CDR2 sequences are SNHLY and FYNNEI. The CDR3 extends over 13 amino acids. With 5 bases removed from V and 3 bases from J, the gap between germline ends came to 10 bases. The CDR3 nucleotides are TGTGCCAGCAGTCTCACAGGCGACACTGAAGCTTTCTTT. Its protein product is CASSLTGDTEAFF.

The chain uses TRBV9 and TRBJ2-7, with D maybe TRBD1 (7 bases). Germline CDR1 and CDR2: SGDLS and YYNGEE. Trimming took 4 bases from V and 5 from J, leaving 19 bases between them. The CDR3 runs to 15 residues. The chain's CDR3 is CASSPRGQGEDEQYF. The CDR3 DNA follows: TGTGCCAGCAGCCCTCGGGGGCAGGGGGAGGACGAGCAGTACTTC.

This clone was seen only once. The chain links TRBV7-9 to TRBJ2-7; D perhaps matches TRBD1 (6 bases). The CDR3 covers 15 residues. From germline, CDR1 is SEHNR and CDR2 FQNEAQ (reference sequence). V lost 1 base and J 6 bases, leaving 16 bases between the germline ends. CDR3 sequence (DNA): TGTGCCAGCAGCTTAGGGTTGGGGGCGCGGATCGAGCAGTACTTC. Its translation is CASSLGLGARIEQYF.

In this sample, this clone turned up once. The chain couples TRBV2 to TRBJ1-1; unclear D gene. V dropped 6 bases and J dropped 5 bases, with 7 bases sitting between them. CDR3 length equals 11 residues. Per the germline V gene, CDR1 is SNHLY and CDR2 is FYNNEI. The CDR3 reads CASREETEAFF. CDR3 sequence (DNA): TGTGCCAGCAGGGAGGAGACTGAAGCTTTCTTT.

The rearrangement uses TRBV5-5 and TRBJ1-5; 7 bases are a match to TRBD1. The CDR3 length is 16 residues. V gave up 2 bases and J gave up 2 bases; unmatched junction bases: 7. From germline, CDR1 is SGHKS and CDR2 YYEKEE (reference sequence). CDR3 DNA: TGTGCCAGCAGCTTCCAAAGGGGGCTCGGCAATCAGCCCCAGCATTTT. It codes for CASSFQRGLGNQPQHF.